The 25 T cell receptor beta chains reported below all come from one sample, sequenced in a study of T cells in Graves' hyperthyroidism and ophthalmopathy (dated by TCRdb to between 2018 and 2021). To prepare the library, multiplex PCR was applied. Data came from an Illumina HiSeq 2000. TCR beta CDR3 regions were amplified from RNA transcripts. A first-round RT-PCR of the TCR CDR3 used the HTBI primer set with the Qiagen OneStep RT-PCR kit. TCRdb's own reprocessing of the public reads used fastp at Q25 and MiXCR and kept productive beta chains. Identical CDR3 proteins give one entry, which carries the most common genes and DNA. This sample has roughly 710,000 distinct CDR3 sequences in its table, and roughly 32% of those were observed once. The ten largest clones capture around 32% of the sample. Sequenced input: blood. The receptors originated from a woman between 40 and 55 years old with Graves' hyperthyroidism.

Only one count was recorded for this clonotype. Possible read error: a much larger clone is one base away. The CDR3 DNA sequence: TGTGCCAGCGGCTACAGGGAGCGAAACACTGAAGCTTTCTTT. Translated: CASGYRERNTEAFF. The chain carries TRBV7-9 and TRBJ1-1, with D possibly being TRBD1 (6 bases). Germline V gives CDR1 SEHNR, CDR2 FQNEAQ (reference sequence). Trimming stripped 8 bases from V and 2 bases from J, with 15 bases between. The CDR3 loop spans 14 amino acids. Full variable domain (outside the CDR3, taken from reference TRBV7-9 and TRBJ1-1): DTGVSQNPRHKITKRGQNVTFRCDPISEHNRLYWYRQTLGQGPEFLTYFQNEAQLEKSRLLSDRFSAERPKGSFSTLEIQRTEQGDSAMYLCASGYRERNTEAFFGQGTRLTVV.

The table lists this clonotype with a few counts. The V and J genes are TRBV12-3 or TRBV12-4 and TRBJ1-1, with D perhaps matching TRBD1 (5 bases). V lost 5 bases and J 5 bases, leaving 15 bases between the germline ends. The CDR3 has 14 residues. CDR3 residues: CASSAGVESTEAFF. For the CDR3, the DNA is TGTGCCAGCAGTGCGGGGGTCGAAAGTACTGAAGCTTTCTTT.

A few counts support this clonotype. The chain uses TRBV3-1 and TRBJ1-2; D call uncertain. CDR3 length: 14 residues. Trimming cost V 1 base and J 8 bases, with 14 bases left between them. The germline V gene has CDR1 LGHDT and CDR2 YNNKEL (reference sequence). The chain's CDR3 is CASSQGSARSGYTF. Here the CDR3 DNA reads TGTGCCAGCAGCCAAGGGTCGGCTCGTAGCGGCTACACCTTC.

This clonotype was detected a few times. V and J are TRBV20-1 and TRBJ1-5, with TRBD1 matching over 9 bases. Germline values: CDR1 DFQATT, CDR2 SNEGSKA (reference sequence). Germline trimming cut 5 bases from V and 7 bases from J; bases unmatched to any gene: 12. This CDR3 has 15 residues. The CDR3 here is CSALSPGTGKQPQHF. CDR3 in DNA: TGCAGTGCTTTGAGCCCCGGGACAGGGAAACAGCCCCAGCATTTT.

The table lists this clonotype with a few counts. The chain combines TRBV25-1 with TRBJ1-1; D is unresolved. The germline CDR1 and CDR2 sequences are MGHDK and SYGVNS. The ends were cut back, 4 bases at V and 1 base at J, with 13 bases in the middle. CDR3 size: 15 residues. CDR3 sequence: CASSARTGSNTEAFF. The CDR3 nucleotides read TGTGCCAGCAGTGCTAGGACGGGTTCGAACACTGAAGCTTTCTTT.

The chain couples TRBV6-1 to TRBJ2-7; 9 bases match TRBD2. J was trimmed by 0 bases and V by 8 bases; bases with no gene match: 17. The CDR3 has 18 amino acids. CDR1 is MNHNS, CDR2 SASEGT, per germline. The DNA of the CDR3 is TGTGCCAGCCCAACTTTCGTCGTCAGCGGGAGGTTCTCCTACGAGCAGTACTTC. Protein product: CASPTFVVSGRFSYEQYF.

The chain couples TRBV5-8 to TRBJ2-5; no clear D gene. The V end lost 4 bases, the J end lost 2 bases, and 15 bases lay between the germline ends. The length of the CDR3 is 15 residues. Looked up from germline, CDR1 is SGHTS and CDR2 is YDEGEE. As DNA, the CDR3 is TGTGCCAGCAGCCAGCTTGAAAGGGCTCAAGAGACCCAGTACTTC. Translated: CASSQLERAQETQYF.

The rearrangement links TRBV4-3 to TRBJ2-5; 9 bases line up with TRBD1. Germline CDR1 LGHNA, CDR2 YSLEER. The V segment lost 4 bases and the J segment 5 bases; nucleotides outside the gene matches: 5. This CDR3 region has 14 residues. In DNA, the CDR3 is TGCGCCAGCAGCCGACAGGGGGAGAGGGAGACCCAGTACTTC. This gives the protein CASSRQGERETQYF.

This clonotype was counted many times. This chain joins TRBV4-2 and TRBJ1-6; a possible D gene is TRBD1 (6 bases). The germline V gene encodes CDR1 LGHNA and CDR2 YNFKEQ. The CDR3 consists of 16 residues. The V end lost 2 bases, the J end lost 10 bases, and 18 bases lay between the germline ends. CDR3 in DNA: TGTGCCAGCAGCCAACTCTTCGGAGGGGGGGGGTCACCCCTCCACTTT. It codes for CASSQLFGGGGSPLHF.

The gene calls are TRBV9 and TRBJ1-2; TRBD1 aligns across 9 bases. The CDR3 totals 14 residues. Germline CDR1 reads SGDLS; CDR2 reads YYNGEE. The V and J ends lost 3 bases and 8 bases, in that order; junction bases with no gene match: 8. CDR3 nucleotide sequence: TGTGCCAGCAGCGCCGGGACAGGGCAAGACGGCTACACCTTC. Its translation: CASSAGTGQDGYTF.

Remarks on this clonotype: An end of the junction does not agree with germline; a read error may underlie this. The J gene is TRBJ2-3, the V gene TRBV27; D not resolved. This CDR3 comprises 13 residues. In germline, CDR1 is MNHEY, CDR2 SMNVEV (reference sequence). CDR3 sequence reads: CASRLGYTDTQYF. The CDR3 DNA is TGTGCCAGCCGTTTAGGGTACACAGATACGCAGTATTTT.

The gene calls are TRBV20-1 and TRBJ2-3; no reliable D call. The V end lost 6 bases, the J end lost 2 bases, and 18 bases lay between the germline ends. The CDR3 contains 15 residues. The germline CDR1 and CDR2 sequences are DFQATT and SNEGSKA (reference sequence). This CDR3 is CSALLSRQHTDTQYF. The CDR3 nucleotides read TGCAGTGCCCTACTGAGTCGGCAACACACAGATACGCAGTATTTT.

This clonotype was picked up many times. V usage is TRBV6-6 and J usage is TRBJ1-1, with D unresolved. This CDR3 is built from 12 residues. Trimming pared 0 bases from V and 4 bases from J, leaving 3 bases between. Looked up from germline, CDR1 is MNHNY and CDR2 is SVGAGI (reference sequence). CDR3 in amino acids: CASSYSSTEAFF. The CDR3 coding sequence is TGTGCCAGCAGTTACTCGAGCACTGAAGCTTTCTTT.

Note on this clonotype: Just one base apart from a much larger clone, this may be a read error. Likely a read error: the CDR3 ends without its conserved phenylalanine or tryptophan. The DNA for the CDR3 is TGCGCCAGCAGCTTCAACGGACTGAACACTGAAGCTTTCCTT. Translated, it gives CASSFNGLNTEAFL. V and J are TRBV5-1 and TRBJ1-1, with D hard to call. The CDR3 length is 14 residues. The germline V gene encodes CDR1 SGHRS and CDR2 YFSETQ. Between the trimmed V and J ends, which lost 2 bases and 0 bases, there was a span of 8 bases.

This clonotype was observed a few times. V is TRBV20-1 and J is TRBJ2-3, with D possibly being TRBD2 (6 bases). The CDR3 loop spans 13 amino acids. The V gene lost 6 bases and the J gene lost 2 bases, with 12 bases spanning the gap. Looked up from germline, CDR1 is DFQATT and CDR2 is SNEGSKA (reference sequence). The CDR3 spells CSASGLPTDTQYF. The CDR3 coding sequence is TGCAGTGCCTCGGGACTGCCCACAGATACGCAGTATTTT.

CDR3 sequence (DNA): TGCAGCGCTCCGGACAGATTCTTGGGCTACACCTTC. This encodes CSAPDRFLGYTF. The chain couples TRBV29-1 to TRBJ1-2, with D possibly being TRBD1 (6 bases). The length of the CDR3 is 12 residues. Germline V gene data show CDR1 as SQVTM and CDR2 as ANQGSEA. Deletions cut 7 bases from V and 8 bases from J, with 17 bases between.

This clonotype was seen repeatedly, ten times or more. The V gene is TRBV29-1, the J gene TRBJ1-4; no definite D call. Trimming took off 0 bases at V and 5 bases at J, with 7 bases between the two ends. CDR1 and CDR2 from the germline V gene are SQVTM and ANQGSEA. This CDR3 spans 13 amino acids. DNA of the CDR3: TGCAGCGTTGAAGACCTATTCAATGAAAAACTGTTTTTT. As protein: CSVEDLFNEKLFF.

This clonotype was detected once. This chain connects TRBV7-2 to TRBJ2-5; TRBD2 matches 7 bases. This CDR3 spans 15 amino acids. Per germline, CDR1 SGHTA and CDR2 FQGNSA. Germline trimming cut 5 bases from V and 3 bases from J; bases unmatched to any gene: 9. The CDR3 loop is CASSPRVGGEETQYF. For the CDR3, the DNA is TGTGCCAGCAGCCCCCGGGTTGGGGGGGAAGAGACCCAGTACTTC.

This chain uses TRBV6-2 or TRBV6-3 with TRBJ2-2; D tentatively reads TRBD1 or TRBD2 (6 bases each). CDR1 and CDR2 from the germline V gene are MNHEY and SVGEGT. Trimming took off 6 bases at V and 7 bases at J, with 18 bases between the two ends. The CDR3 is 15 residues long. In DNA form, the CDR3 reads TGTGCCAGCAGCGGGAGCAGGAGGGGGAGCGGGGAGCTGTTTTTT. It translates to CASSGSRRGSGELFF.

The rearrangement joins TRBV7-6 to TRBJ1-1, with 7 bases matching TRBD1. Germline V gives CDR1 SGHVS, CDR2 FNYEAQ. The CDR3 loop spans 15 amino acids. Trimming at V came to 5 bases and at J to 6 bases, leaving 12 bases not matched to a gene. The CDR3 nucleotides are TGTGCCAGCAGCCCCGGGACAGCCGCTTCCTCTGAAGCTTTCTTT. Encoded protein: CASSPGTAASSEAFF. The variable domain in full, completed from reference TRBV7-6 and TRBJ1-1, reads GAGVSQSPRYKVTKRGQDVALRCDPISGHVSLYWYRQALGQGPEFLTYFNYEAQQDKSGLPNDRFSAERPEGSISTLTIQRTEQRDSAMYRCASSPGTAASSEAFFGQGTRLTVV.

This clonotype was observed at least ten times. This chain uses TRBV9 with TRBJ1-1; maybe TRBD1 (5 bases). Germline V gene sequence: CDR1 SGDLS, CDR2 YYNGEE. This CDR3 is built from 14 residues. The V end lost 0 bases, the J end lost 4 bases, and 10 bases lay between the germline ends. The CDR3 region has the DNA TGTGCCAGCAGCGTAGTTCACGGGGGCACTGAAGCTTTCTTT. It yields the protein CASSVVHGGTEAFF.

This clonotype showed up many times. The chain links TRBV20-1 to TRBJ2-7; D unclear. This CDR3 is 15 amino acids long. Trimming cost V 0 bases and J 6 bases, with 18 bases left between them. Looked up from germline, CDR1 is DFQATT and CDR2 is SNEGSKA (reference sequence). The CDR3 protein is CSARDQSGMIGEQYF. The CDR3 DNA follows: TGCAGTGCTAGAGATCAGTCCGGTATGATCGGCGAGCAGTACTTC.

This clonotype was counted many times. This chain links TRBV7-9 with TRBJ1-1; no clear D gene. The CDR3 is 13 amino acids. The V end lost 3 bases, the J end lost 11 bases, and 16 bases lay between the germline ends. CDR1 SEHNR and CDR2 FQNEAQ come from the germline V gene (reference sequence). The CDR3 here is CASSFGRVRFAFF. CDR3 sequence (DNA): TGTGCCAGCAGCTTCGGAAGGGTTCGTTTTGCTTTCTTT.

Note on this clonotype: A much larger clone lies one base from this, so it may be a read error. V usage is TRBV7-8 and J usage is TRBJ2-5; TRBD2 aligns across 7 bases. This CDR3 spans 13 amino acids. Germline-derived CDR1 and CDR2 are SGHVS and FQNEAQ. The CDR3 DNA follows: TGTGCCCGCAGGTGGGAGGGCCAAGAGACCCAGTACTTC. It codes for CARRWEGQETQYF.

This clonotype was recorded a few times. The chain uses TRBV20-1 and TRBJ2-5; TRBD2 agrees at 10 bases. This CDR3 comprises 17 residues. Per the germline V gene, CDR1 is DFQATT and CDR2 is SNEGSKA (reference sequence). Losses at the gene ends were 6 bases for V and 3 bases for J; bases not matched to a gene: 16. The CDR3 here is CSASRSSGSGGKETQYF. CDR3 bases: TGCAGTGCGTCAAGATCTAGCGGGAGTGGGGGGAAAGAGACCCAGTACTTC.